One and the same sample provided the 28 T cell receptor beta chains below, sequenced in a study of T-cell memory formation after mild COVID-19. MiXCR was run by TCRdb on the 5' RACE reads, yielding one entry per CDR3 protein. The data contain 470,000 or so distinct CDR3 sequences, 15% to 20% of them seen just once; the ten biggest clones take up roughly 12%. Sequencing used PBMCs or a T cell subset sorted from them (not recorded which). These receptor sequences come from an adult woman who had mild COVID-19 (a few samples of this study predate the infection). Cell type and time point are not known.

This clonotype was recorded a few times. The chain carries TRBV6-6 and TRBJ1-2; 7 bases align to TRBD1. Unmatched junction bases numbered 8, after V lost 4 bases and J lost 0 bases. The CDR3 is 16 residues long. CDR1 and CDR2 from the germline V gene are MNHNY and SVGAGI (reference sequence). The CDR3 loop is CASSFQSGGANYGYTF. The CDR3 DNA follows: TGTGCCAGCAGTTTCCAATCAGGGGGGGCTAACTATGGCTACACCTTC.

This clonotype was seen a few times. The CDR3 sequence is CASSQGADHQPQHF. The DNA for the CDR3 is TGCGCCAGCAGCCAAGGGGCAGACCATCAGCCCCAGCATTTT. The chain recombines TRBV4-1 with TRBJ1-5; D is ambiguous. Per germline, CDR1 MGHRA and CDR2 YSYEKL. The CDR3 extends over 14 amino acids. V lost 1 base and J lost 5, with 9 bases in between.

This chain uses TRBV5-1 with TRBJ2-5, with 10 nucleotides matching TRBD1. CDR1 is SGHRS and CDR2 is YFSETQ in the germline V gene. After removal of 5 bases from V and 5 bases from J, the junction contained 6 bases not matched to a gene. The CDR3 runs to 14 residues. This CDR3 reads CASRKTGGGETQYF. In DNA form, the CDR3 reads TGCGCCAGCAGAAAGACAGGGGGCGGGGAGACCCAGTACTTC.

This clonotype was recorded a few times. This sequence joins TRBV30 and TRBJ2-1; D possibly corresponds to TRBD1 (5 bases). The CDR3 contains 16 residues. The germline V gene encodes CDR1 GTSNPN and CDR2 SVGIG (reference sequence). The germline V and J ends were trimmed by 0 bases and 5 bases, with 17 bases remaining between them. The CDR3 here is CAWSVYIDLGHNEQFF. Here the CDR3 DNA reads TGTGCCTGGAGTGTATATATAGATTTGGGGCACAATGAGCAGTTCTTC.

The rearrangement joins TRBV9 to TRBJ1-5; D remains ambiguous. CDR3 size: 15 residues. Trimming removed 0 bases at V and 3 bases at J, with 10 bases between. Germline CDR1 SGDLS, CDR2 YYNGEE. The CDR3 here is CASSVGVGNNQPQHF. CDR3 nucleotide sequence: TGTGCCAGCAGCGTAGGGGTTGGGAACAATCAGCCCCAGCATTTT.

The DNA of the CDR3 is TGTGCCAGCAGTCCACAGGGGGCTGGGGAGCAGTTCTTC. Translated, it gives CASSPQGAGEQFF. This chain connects TRBV12-3 or TRBV12-4 to TRBJ2-1; 9 positions agree with TRBD1. CDR3 length equals 13 residues. Unmatched junction bases numbered 6, after V lost 5 bases and J lost 10 bases.

There are many counts of this clonotype. The V gene is TRBV5-1, the J gene TRBJ2-1; tentatively, D is TRBD2 (6 bases). There are 15 residues in the CDR3. V dropped 0 bases and J dropped 5 bases, with 12 bases sitting between them. Germline V gene lookup returns CDR1 SGHRS and CDR2 YFSETQ. DNA of the CDR3: TGCGCCAGCAGCTTGGTGGCGGGACCCAACAATGAGCAGTTCTTC. The encoded protein is CASSLVAGPNNEQFF.

In this sample, this clonotype turned up a few times. The chain couples TRBV2 to TRBJ2-5, with D possibly TRBD1 on 5 matching bases. CDR1 SNHLY and CDR2 FYNNEI come from the germline V gene. Trimming took 5 bases from V and 2 from J, leaving 15 bases between them. The CDR3 loop spans 15 amino acids. The CDR3 sequence: CASSNRTQMQETQYF. The CDR3 DNA follows: TGTGCCAGCAGTAATCGGACACAAATGCAAGAGACCCAGTACTTC.

The gene calls are TRBV3-1 and TRBJ2-5, with 8 bases lining up with TRBD1. This CDR3 contains 15 residues. V was clipped by 3 bases and J by 5 bases; unmatched bases: 8. From germline, CDR1 is LGHDT and CDR2 YNNKEL (reference sequence). CDR3 DNA: TGTGCCAGCAGCCATTTCCAGGGGGCTAGGGAGACCCAGTACTTC. This codes for CASSHFQGARETQYF.

The chain has TRBV6-5 and TRBJ2-7; 12 nucleotides align to TRBD2. This CDR3 is built from 15 residues. Germline V CDR1 and CDR2: MNHEY, SVGAGI. Unmatched junction bases numbered 5, after V lost 5 bases and J lost 3 bases. Here the CDR3 DNA reads TGTGCCAGCAGTGGCGAGGGACTAGCGGGCTACGAGCAGTACTTC. Amino acid sequence: CASSGEGLAGYEQYF.

In this sample, this clonotype turned up a few times. The chain has TRBV20-1 and TRBJ2-7; D possibly uses TRBD1 or TRBD2 (5 bases each). CDR1 and CDR2 from the germline V gene are DFQATT and SNEGSKA (reference sequence). The CDR3 length is 15 residues. V was trimmed by 3 bases and J by 6 bases, leaving 21 bases between them. CDR3 DNA: TGCAGTGCTAGCCTTTCCGGGACCCCTTTCGGCGAGCAGTACTTC. This codes for CSASLSGTPFGEQYF.

This clonotype was counted a single time. V usage is TRBV20-1 and J usage is TRBJ1-2, with D hard to call. Trimming left V 1 base short and J 0 bases short, with 9 bases between. This CDR3 has 14 amino acids. The germline CDR1 and CDR2 sequences are DFQATT and SNEGSKA (reference sequence). The CDR3 DNA follows: TGCAGTGCTAGAGCGGGCAGCCCTAACTATGGCTACACCTTC. As protein: CSARAGSPNYGYTF.

This clonotype was detected only a few times. The chain recombines TRBV6-2 or TRBV6-3 with TRBJ1-1; possible D gene TRBD1, 5 bases. Germline V lookup: CDR1 MNHEY, CDR2 SVGEGT. Trimming pared 4 bases from V and 4 bases from J, leaving 10 bases between. The CDR3 runs to 13 residues. CDR3 DNA: TGTGCCAGCAGTTTCCTGGGGGGCACTGAAGCTTTCTTT. Translated, it gives CASSFLGGTEAFF.

This clonotype was counted a few times. CDR3 amino acids: CASSWATGPNTDTQYF. CDR3 nucleotides: TGTGCCAGCAGTTGGGCAACTGGACCTAACACAGATACGCAGTATTTT. The chain carries TRBV12-3 or TRBV12-4 and TRBJ2-3; D not resolved. Between the trimmed V and J ends, which lost 4 bases and 2 bases, there was a span of 16 bases. The CDR3 runs to 16 residues.

This clonotype turned up a few times. This chain joins TRBV11-2 and TRBJ1-2; 8 nucleotides line up with TRBD1. Germline V gives CDR1 SGHAT, CDR2 FQNNGV. The trim removed 8 bases at V and 5 bases at J, leaving 7 bases unmatched. This CDR3 is built from 13 residues. The CDR3 nucleotides are TGTGCCAGCCGCCAAACAGGGGGGTATGGCTACACCTTC. Its protein is CASRQTGGYGYTF.

The V and J genes are TRBV2 and TRBJ2-3, with 10 bases fitting TRBD1. The V gene's germline CDR1 is SNHLY and CDR2 FYNNEI. With 4 bases clipped from V and 3 bases from J, the junction kept 7 bases outside the gene matches. This CDR3 has 16 amino acids. The CDR3: CASSASRDRGTDTQYF. DNA of the CDR3: TGTGCCAGCAGTGCCTCCCGGGACAGGGGAACAGATACGCAGTATTTT.

This clonotype was found many times. This chain links TRBV15 with TRBJ2-7; 7 bases agree with TRBD1. With 1 base clipped from V and 4 bases from J, the junction kept 10 bases outside the gene matches. Germline assignment: CDR1 LNHNV and CDR2 YYDKDF (reference sequence). The CDR3 is made up of 16 amino acids. The CDR3 DNA follows: TGTGCCACCAGCAGAGGTACGACAGGGAAGTTTTACGAGCAGTACTTC. Its protein is CATSRGTTGKFYEQYF.

CDR3 sequence reads: CASSEWQGFYNEQFF. The CDR3 coding sequence is TGTGCCAGCAGTGAGTGGCAGGGTTTTTACAATGAGCAGTTCTTC. The chain carries TRBV6-1 and TRBJ2-1; possibly TRBD1 for D (5 bases). The germline CDR1 and CDR2 sequences are MNHNS and SASEGT. The CDR3 has 15 residues. V was pared by 3 bases and J by 4 bases, with 13 bases between.

The sample holds many counts of this clonotype. The V call is TRBV7-6, the J call TRBJ2-2, with D hard to call. V was shortened by 1 base and J by 6 bases, with 12 bases between the two germline ends. Germline CDR1 reads SGHVS; CDR2 reads FNYEAQ. The CDR3 runs to 15 residues. The CDR3 sequence is CASSLGLGQSGELFF. The CDR3 nucleotides read TGTGCCAGCAGCTTAGGCTTAGGCCAGTCCGGGGAGCTGTTTTTT.

The rearrangement uses TRBV20-1 and TRBJ2-1; D possibly corresponds to TRBD2 (6 bases). The CDR3 loop spans 15 amino acids. V lost 3 bases to trimming and J lost 0 bases, with 12 bases between them. Germline V CDR1 and CDR2: DFQATT, SNEGSKA (reference sequence). The CDR3 DNA sequence: TGCAGTGCTAGTCGCGGGATGCTCTCCTACAATGAGCAGTTCTTC. This codes for CSASRGMLSYNEQFF.

V and J are TRBV27 and TRBJ2-2; D remains ambiguous. Germline V gene data show CDR1 as MNHEY and CDR2 as SMNVEV (reference sequence). V shed 2 bases and J shed 7 bases, with 8 bases lying between them. The CDR3 sequence is 13 residues long. The CDR3 sequence: CASSLRLNGELFF. The CDR3 nucleotides read TGTGCCAGCAGTTTACGACTTAACGGGGAGCTGTTTTTT.

This clonotype was found a few times. The chain links TRBV12-3 or TRBV12-4 to TRBJ2-2; no reliable D call. The CDR3 length is 14 residues. V lost 5 bases, J lost 4 bases, and 11 bases lay in between. DNA for the CDR3: TGTGCCAGCAGTCTGAAGATTGGCACCGGGGAGCTGTTTTTT. This codes for CASSLKIGTGELFF.

The genes are TRBV12-3 or TRBV12-4 and TRBJ2-1; D is undetermined. V gave up 6 bases and J gave up 7 bases, with 7 bases separating them. CDR3 length equals 11 residues. The CDR3 DNA reads TGTGCCAGCAGGTACTTTAATGAGCAGTTCTTC. It encodes CASRYFNEQFF.

This clonotype was seen a handful of times. The chain links TRBV7-8 to TRBJ1-2; perhaps TRBD1 as D (5 bases). Germline lookup yields CDR1 SGHVS and CDR2 FQNEAQ. The CDR3 contains 13 residues. Between the trimmed V and J ends, which lost 2 bases and 2 bases, there was a span of 6 bases. CDR3 in DNA: TGTGCCAGCAGCTTACGACAGAACTATGGCTACACCTTC. It yields the protein CASSLRQNYGYTF.

The V gene is TRBV6-5, the J gene TRBJ2-7; either TRBD1 or TRBD2 may supply D (6 bases each). Germline assignment: CDR1 MNHEY and CDR2 SVGAGI. The CDR3 runs to 15 residues. Trimming stripped 6 bases from V and 2 bases from J, with 17 bases between. The CDR3 region has the DNA TGTGCCAGCAGATCCTTGGCGGGACATACCTACGAGCAGTACTTC. Its translation is CASRSLAGHTYEQYF.

This clonotype appeared a few times. This chain connects TRBV4-1 to TRBJ1-1; TRBD1 is a possible D gene (5 bases). Germline CDR1 MGHRA, CDR2 YSYEKL. CDR3 size: 14 residues. Between the trimmed V and J ends, which lost 4 bases and 6 bases, there was a span of 15 bases. CDR3 in DNA: TGCGCCAGCAGCCTCCGGGACGCCACCTCTGAAGCTTTCTTT. It yields the protein CASSLRDATSEAFF.

The genes are TRBV30 and TRBJ2-3; D might be TRBD1 or TRBD2, each matching 5 bases. V gave up 6 bases and J gave up 3 bases, with 13 bases separating them. Looked up from germline, CDR1 is GTSNPN and CDR2 is SVGIG (reference sequence). The CDR3 runs 13 residues. The CDR3 reads CACSGWGTDTQYF. CDR3 nucleotides: TGTGCCTGTTCCGGATGGGGGACAGATACGCAGTATTTT.

This rearrangement joins TRBV7-9 to TRBJ2-7; 7 nucleotides line up with TRBD1. V was clipped by 1 base and J by 3 bases; unmatched bases: 6. This CDR3 region has 15 residues. Looked up from germline, CDR1 is SEHNR and CDR2 is FQNEAQ (reference sequence). This CDR3 is CASSLEGGVGYEQYF. The CDR3 nucleotides are TGTGCCAGCAGCTTAGAAGGGGGCGTAGGCTACGAGCAGTACTTC.